These 25 T cell receptor beta chains were sequenced from one sample in a study of T cells in Graves' hyperthyroidism and ophthalmopathy. The source material, RNA transcripts, was used to amplify TCR beta CDR3 regions. Initially, a first-round RT-PCR of the TCR CDR3 employed the HTBI primer set. TCRdb fed the multiplex PCR reads into MiXCR, producing one record per CDR3 protein. The sample yields roughly 740,000 distinct CDR3 sequences, about 17% seen once. Sequenced sample: blood. These receptors were obtained from a man aged 18 to 30 with Graves' hyperthyroidism.

There are many counts of this clonotype. This chain joins TRBV6-5 and TRBJ2-7, with D tentatively TRBD2 (5 bases). The V gene lost 0 bases and the J gene lost 6 bases, with 18 bases spanning the gap. CDR1 is MNHEY and CDR2 is SVGAGI in the germline V gene. The CDR3 length is 16 residues. CDR3 sequence: CASSYSGSALHGEQYF. The CDR3 DNA is TGTGCCAGCAGTTACTCGGGTAGCGCCCTCCATGGCGAGCAGTACTTC.

There are many counts of this clonotype. V is TRBV20-1 and J is TRBJ2-7; D not resolved. The CDR3 spans 14 residues. Between the trimmed V and J ends, which lost 5 bases and 0 bases, there was a span of 14 bases. CDR1 DFQATT and CDR2 SNEGSKA come from the germline V gene (reference sequence). The CDR3 coding sequence is TGCAGTGCTGCCCACTCAGGTGGCTCCTACGAGCAGTACTTC. Its protein is CSAAHSGGSYEQYF.

This clonotype was picked up a small number of times. The chain uses TRBV29-1 and TRBJ2-7; 8 positions agree with TRBD1. J lost 0 bases, V lost 7 bases, and 5 bases had no gene match. The germline V gene encodes CDR1 SQVTM and CDR2 ANQGSEA. The CDR3 runs to 13 residues. Here the CDR3 DNA reads TGCAGCGCCGCCGGGACAGGCTCCTACGAGCAGTACTTC. This sequence encodes CSAAGTGSYEQYF.

This clonotype occurred many times. The CDR3 loop is CASSLTHPPVNTEAFF. CDR3 DNA: TGTGCCAGCAGCTTAACGCACCCGCCGGTGAACACTGAAGCTTTCTTT. This chain connects TRBV7-3 to TRBJ1-1; D is undetermined. CDR3 length: 16 residues. Germline lookup yields CDR1 SGHTA and CDR2 FQGTGA. The V and J ends lost 0 bases and 0 bases respectively, with 11 bases between them.

This clonotype came up many times. The J gene is TRBJ2-1, the V gene TRBV11-3; D not certain. Germline V gene lookup returns CDR1 SGHNT and CDR2 YENEEA. Trimming took off 0 bases at V and 6 bases at J, with 9 bases between the two ends. This CDR3 contains 14 residues. The CDR3 bases are TGTGCCAGCAGCTTAGAGGCAAGGCGCAATGAGCAGTTCTTC. It yields the protein CASSLEARRNEQFF.

This clonotype appeared many times. The J gene is TRBJ1-5, the V gene TRBV2, with TRBD1 as a possible D gene (5 bases). Trimming pared 4 bases from V and 3 bases from J, leaving 10 bases between. This CDR3 spans 14 amino acids. Germline assignment: CDR1 SNHLY and CDR2 FYNNEI. Here the CDR3 reads CASSVGGINQPQHF. As DNA, the CDR3 is TGTGCCAGCAGTGTCGGGGGAATCAATCAGCCCCAGCATTTT.

This sequence joins TRBV25-1 and TRBJ1-1, with TRBD1 matching over 9 bases. Germline lookup yields CDR1 MGHDK and CDR2 SYGVNS. The CDR3 runs 16 residues. V was pared by 8 bases and J by 3 bases, with 13 bases of the junction left unmatched. CDR3 loop: CASLCEQGACHTEAFF. The CDR3 DNA sequence: TGTGCCAGCCTTTGCGAACAGGGGGCTTGCCACACTGAAGCTTTCTTT. Drawing the rest from reference TRBV25-1 and TRBJ1-1, the complete variable domain is EADIYQTPRYLVIGTGKKITLECSQTMGHDKMYWYQQDPGMELHLIHYSYGVNSTEKGDLSSESTVSRIRTEHFPLTLESARPSHTSQYLCASLCEQGACHTEAFFGQGTRLTVV.

This clonotype has more than one count but fewer than ten. The chain joins TRBV7-2 to TRBJ1-6; D remains ambiguous. The germline gives CDR1 SGHTA, CDR2 FQGNSA. CDR3 length: 16 amino acids. Trimming pared 5 bases from V and 5 bases from J, leaving 16 bases between. CDR3 sequence: CASSQSYTPNNSPLHF. The CDR3 nucleotides read TGTGCCAGCAGCCAGAGCTATACCCCAAATAATTCACCCCTCCACTTT.

The chain joins TRBV11-1 to TRBJ1-1, with no clear D. The V and J ends lost 3 bases and 1 base respectively, with 21 bases between them. This CDR3 has 18 residues. Germline V lookup: CDR1 SGHAT, CDR2 FQDESV (reference sequence). The CDR3 bases are TGTGCCAGCAGCTTGAGCAAGGGAAGGCGGGTTCGGAACACTGAAGCTTTCTTT. Its protein is CASSLSKGRRVRNTEAFF.

This clonotype came up many times. The CDR3 loop is CASSYGSGGSLKYRETQYF. The CDR3 nucleotides are TGTGCCAGCAGTTACGGGAGTGGTGGCAGTCTTAAGTACAGGGAGACCCAGTACTTC. The chain employs TRBV6-2 or TRBV6-3 and TRBJ2-5, with D perhaps matching TRBD1 or TRBD2 (5 bases each). The germline V gene encodes CDR1 MNHEY and CDR2 SVGEGT. This CDR3 is built from 19 residues. V was pared by 2 bases and J by 5 bases, with 27 bases between.

The rearrangement joins TRBV10-3 to TRBJ2-2; D possibly uses TRBD1 or TRBD2 (6 bases each). With 6 bases removed from V and 5 bases from J, the gap between germline ends came to 13 bases. The CDR3 covers 14 residues. CDR1 is ENHRY and CDR2 is SYGVKD in the germline V gene. This chain's CDR3 is CAISERRGTGELFF. CDR3 coding DNA: TGTGCCATCAGCGAGCGGAGGGGGACCGGGGAGCTGTTTTTT.

In this sample, this clonotype turned up many times. V and J are TRBV28 and TRBJ2-1; 13 bases fit TRBD2. V lost 5 bases and J lost 3; bases outside the gene matches: 1. CDR1 and CDR2 from the germline V gene are MDHEN and SYDVKM. The length of the CDR3 is 15 residues. The CDR3 spells CASSRTSGGYNEQFF. DNA of the CDR3: TGTGCCAGCAGTCGGACTAGCGGGGGCTACAATGAGCAGTTCTTC.

This clonotype was found a few times. This chain connects TRBV19 to TRBJ2-7; D is unresolved. Germline V gives CDR1 LNHDA, CDR2 SQIVND (reference sequence). The CDR3 consists of 13 residues. Trimming took off 3 bases at V and 2 bases at J, with 8 bases between the two ends. The CDR3: CASSITATYEQYF. As DNA, the CDR3 is TGTGCCAGTAGTATTACCGCTACCTACGAGCAGTACTTC.

A word on this clonotype: The junction differs from germline at one of its ends, possibly a read error. J is TRBJ2-3 and V is TRBV29-1, with a weak D call TRBD2 (5 bases). This CDR3 region has 13 residues. Germline V gene sequence: CDR1 SQVTM, CDR2 ANQGSEA. In DNA form, the CDR3 reads TGCAGCGTTGAACCGGGGAGCACAGATACGCAGTGTTTT. Residues: CSVEPGSTDTQCF.

In this sample, this clonotype turned up many times. The chain links TRBV7-8 to TRBJ2-1; 10 positions agree with TRBD1. The V segment lost 4 bases and the J segment 9 bases; nucleotides outside the gene matches: 3. This CDR3 contains 13 residues. Germline V gene lookup returns CDR1 SGHVS and CDR2 FQNEAQ. The CDR3: CASSSDRGREQFF. DNA of the CDR3: TGTGCCAGCAGCTCCGACAGGGGGCGTGAGCAGTTCTTC.

This clonotype was counted only a few times. V usage is TRBV11-2 and J usage is TRBJ2-1; 8 bases match TRBD1. The V and J ends lost 6 bases and 4 bases, in that order; junction bases with no gene match: 8. Per the germline V gene, CDR1 is SGHAT and CDR2 is FQNNGV. The CDR3 has 15 residues. The chain's CDR3 is CASRDQGARYNEQFF. Here the CDR3 DNA reads TGTGCCAGCAGGGATCAGGGGGCAAGGTACAATGAGCAGTTCTTC.

J is TRBJ2-1 and V is TRBV20-1, with TRBD2 identical over 7 bases. Looked up from germline, CDR1 is DFQATT and CDR2 is SNEGSKA (reference sequence). CDR3 length: 11 residues. The V gene end was trimmed by 3 bases and the J gene end by 15 bases; junction bases not matched to a gene: 8. The CDR3 region has the DNA TGCAGTGCTAGTGGGCGGGAGCCCCCGTTCTTC. Its translation is CSASGREPPFF.

This clonotype was observed many times. The chain has TRBV11-2 and TRBJ1-1, with 10 bases matching TRBD1. The J segment lost 4 bases and the V segment lost 5 bases, leaving 7 bases of the junction unmatched. Germline V gene data show CDR1 as SGHAT and CDR2 as FQNNGV. This CDR3 is 15 amino acids long. CDR3: CASSRADRGPTEAFF. The CDR3 coding sequence is TGTGCCAGCAGCCGAGCCGACAGGGGGCCCACTGAAGCTTTCTTT.

This clonotype was detected ten times or more. This chain links TRBV30 with TRBJ2-5; D is unresolved. V shed 7 bases and J shed 1 base, with 13 bases lying between them. Germline assignment: CDR1 GTSNPN and CDR2 SVGIG (reference sequence). This CDR3 contains 13 residues. Written as DNA, the CDR3 is TGTGCCTCCCGACTCCAACTCCAAGAGACCCAGTACTTC. It encodes CASRLQLQETQYF.

At least ten counts were recorded for this clonotype. The chain couples TRBV2 to TRBJ2-1; TRBD1 agrees at 8 bases. V trimming: 7 bases; J trimming: 4 bases; junction bases outside the gene matches: 6. The V gene's germline CDR1 is SNHLY and CDR2 FYNNEI. CDR3 length: 14 residues. The CDR3 DNA is TGTGCCAGCACCGGGCAGGGGGCTTACAATGAGCAGTTCTTC. It specifies CASTGQGAYNEQFF.

This clonotype was found many times. This chain uses TRBV30 with TRBJ1-5; TRBD1 is a possible D gene (5 bases). The CDR3 consists of 15 residues. Germline assignment: CDR1 GTSNPN and CDR2 SVGIG (reference sequence). Deletions cut 0 bases from V and 2 bases from J, with 11 bases between. The CDR3, as DNA: TGTGCCTGGAGTGTAAGGGGAGTTGGCAATCAGCCCCAGCATTTT. Residues: CAWSVRGVGNQPQHF.

This clonotype occurred many times. J is TRBJ2-7 and V is TRBV6-1; 7 positions match TRBD1. V shed 7 bases, J shed 4 bases, and the junction held 13 bases outside the gene matches. Per germline, CDR1 MNHNS and CDR2 SASEGT. The CDR3 is 15 residues long. The CDR3 loop is CASMRRQGTAYEQYF. CDR3 bases: TGTGCCAGCATGCGGAGACAGGGAACTGCATACGAGCAGTACTTC.

This clonotype was counted ten times or more. The rearrangement links TRBV28 to TRBJ2-1, with 8 bases matching TRBD1. The germline V gene encodes CDR1 MDHEN and CDR2 SYDVKM. CDR3 length: 15 residues. V lost 3 bases, J lost 7 bases, and 8 bases stayed unmatched. As DNA, the CDR3 is TGTGCCAGCAGTTTGGCGACAGGGGACGGGAATGAGCAGTTCTTC. The encoded protein is CASSLATGDGNEQFF.

The CDR3 DNA follows: TGCAGCGTTGAAGGCCTAGCGGGAGGGTTCCCCTACAATGAGCAGTTCTTC. As protein: CSVEGLAGGFPYNEQFF. The chain joins TRBV29-1 to TRBJ2-1, with 12 bases aligning to TRBD2. CDR1 SQVTM and CDR2 ANQGSEA come from the germline V gene. This CDR3 is built from 17 residues. V shed 1 base and J 2 bases; nucleotides not matched to a gene: 6.

This rearrangement joins TRBV29-1 to TRBJ2-5; D is uncertain. V lost 4 bases and J lost 2, with 11 bases in between. CDR1 is SQVTM and CDR2 is ANQGSEA in the germline V gene. The CDR3 spans 13 residues. As DNA, the CDR3 is TGCAGCGTTGGGTGGAGACTTCAAGAGACCCAGTACTTC. It specifies CSVGWRLQETQYF.